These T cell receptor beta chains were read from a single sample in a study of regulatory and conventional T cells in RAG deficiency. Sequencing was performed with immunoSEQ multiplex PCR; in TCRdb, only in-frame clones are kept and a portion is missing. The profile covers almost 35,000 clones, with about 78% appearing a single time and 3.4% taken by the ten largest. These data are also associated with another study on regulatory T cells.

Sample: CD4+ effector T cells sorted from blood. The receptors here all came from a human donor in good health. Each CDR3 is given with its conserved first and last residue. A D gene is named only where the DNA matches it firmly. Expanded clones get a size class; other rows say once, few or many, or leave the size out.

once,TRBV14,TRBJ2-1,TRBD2,TGTGCCAGCTCACAGGGGTTAGGGACTAGCGGGGGCCGGAATCTACGGACGGGGCAGTTCTTC,CASSQGLGTSGGRNLRTGQFF
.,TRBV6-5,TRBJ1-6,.,TGTGCCAGCAGTTCGACGGGGAGGAATTCACCCCTCCACTTT,CASSSTGRNSPLHF
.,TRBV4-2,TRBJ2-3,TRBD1,TGTGCCAGCGGGCCACAGGGGGCTAGGACAGATACGCAGTATTTT,CASGPQGARTDTQYF
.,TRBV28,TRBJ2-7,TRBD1,TGTGCCAGCAGCCTCGGACAGGGACAAATATTAGCCTACGAGCAGTACTTC,CASSLGQGQILAYEQYF
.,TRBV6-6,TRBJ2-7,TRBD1,TGTGCCAGCAGTTACGTTGTGGACAGGTCCTACGAGCAGTACTTC,CASSYVVDRSYEQYF
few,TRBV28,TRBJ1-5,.,TGTGCCAGCAGGCTTTCTGGCCAGCCCCAGCATTTT,CASRLSGQPQHF
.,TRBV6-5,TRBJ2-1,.,TGTGCCACCGCTCCGATCGGATACAATGAGCAGTTCTTC,CATAPIGYNEQFF
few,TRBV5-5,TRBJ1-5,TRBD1,TGTGCCAGCAGCTTGGAGGTAGGGGGCGAGGAGCCCCAGCATTTT,CASSLEVGGEEPQHF
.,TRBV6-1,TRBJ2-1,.,TGTGCCAGCAGTGAATCCGGAAGTAGGAATGAGCAGTTCTTC,CASSESGSRNEQFF
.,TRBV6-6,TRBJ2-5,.,TGTGCCAGCAGTTATTGGGGGGCGGCAGAGACCCAGTACTTC,CASSYWGAAETQYF
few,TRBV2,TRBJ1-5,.,TGTGCCAGCAGGGGAACGGGGGGCGCAATGGGCAATCAGCCCCAGCATTTT,CASRGTGGAMGNQPQHF
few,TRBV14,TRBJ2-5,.,TGTGCCAGCAGCCGCGACAGGCAAGAGACCCAGTACTTC,CASSRDRQETQYF
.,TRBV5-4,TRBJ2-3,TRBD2,TGTGCCAGCAGCTTGCCCGGGGGGGCAGATACGCAGTATTTT,CASSLPGGADTQYF
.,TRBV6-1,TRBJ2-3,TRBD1,TGTGCCAGCAGTGTCCCGGGACAGGGAACAGATACGCAGTATTTT,CASSVPGQGTDTQYF
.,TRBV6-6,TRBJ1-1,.,TGTGCCAGCAGTCCCCCGCGGGATGGGAACACTGAAGCTTTCTTT,CASSPPRDGNTEAFF
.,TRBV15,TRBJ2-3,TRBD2,TGTGCCACCAGGCGGGACTACACAGATACGCAGTATTTT,CATRRDYTDTQYF
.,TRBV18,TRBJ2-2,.,TGTGCCAGCTCACCAACCTGGGGTAACACCGGGGAGCTGTTTTTT,CASSPTWGNTGELFF